The 23 T cell receptor beta chains below were found in one sample sequenced in a study of naive and memory T cell subsets. Amplification of ligated cDNA took four PCR rounds with SP2 and nested alpha and beta constant primers. TCRdb reprocessed the 5' RACE reads with MiXCR, giving one entry per CDR3 protein. The data show 30,000 or so distinct CDR3 sequences, 15% to 20% seen once. The library had UMIs added by 3' ligation of an oligonucleotide to TCR cDNA. All receptors derive from a female donor in good health.

V and J are TRBV10-2 and TRBJ1-5; 7 nucleotides line up with TRBD1. Trimming removed 7 bases from V and 0 bases from J; junction bases left unmatched: 6. Germline values: CDR1 WSHSY, CDR2 SAAADI. The CDR3 has 15 residues. In DNA, the CDR3 is TGCGCCAGCAAAGGGACAGATCTTAGCAATCAGCCCCAGCATTTT. It specifies CASKGTDLSNQPQHF.

This clonotype was detected only once. The chain links TRBV7-2 to TRBJ2-1; a weak D match, TRBD2 (6 bases). The CDR3 runs to 16 residues. Germline CDR1 SGHTA, CDR2 FQGNSA. The ends were cut back, 4 bases at V and 9 bases at J, with 22 bases in the middle. CDR3 amino acids: CASSSWGETGYAEQFF. The CDR3 nucleotides are TGTGCCAGCAGCTCCTGGGGGGAGACGGGCTACGCTGAGCAGTTCTTC.

The CDR3 coding sequence is TGTGCCAGCAGCAATAGCGGGGGGAGCAATGAGCAGTTCTTC. It translates to CASSNSGGSNEQFF. The chain carries TRBV6-1 and TRBJ2-1; 10 nucleotides align to TRBD2. Germline V gene lookup returns CDR1 MNHNS and CDR2 SASEGT. J gave up 6 bases and V 6 bases, and 5 bases lay outside the gene matches. The CDR3 has 14 amino acids.

This clonotype was seen many times. The rearrangement links TRBV12-3 or TRBV12-4 to TRBJ1-5; TRBD1 matches at 8 bases. V lost 4 bases, J lost 6 bases, and 5 bases stayed unmatched. CDR3 length: 14 amino acids. CDR3 region: CASSYGQGLQPQHF. The CDR3 DNA reads TGTGCCAGCAGTTATGGACAGGGTCTTCAGCCCCAGCATTTT.

This chain links TRBV12-3 or TRBV12-4 with TRBJ1-1; D is uncertain. The CDR3 is 14 residues long. V shed 7 bases and J shed 1 base, with 13 bases lying between them. DNA of the CDR3: TGTGCCAGCAATTATGGAGGACCGAACACTGAAGCTTTCTTT. It encodes CASNYGGPNTEAFF.

This clonotype occurred a few times. The chain uses TRBV7-9 and TRBJ2-7; D call uncertain. In germline, CDR1 is SEHNR, CDR2 FQNEAQ (reference sequence). Trimming removed 4 bases from V and 3 bases from J, with 4 bases in between. The CDR3 runs 11 residues. The CDR3 loop is CASSCNYEQYF. CDR3 DNA sequence: TGTGCCAGCAGCTGTAACTACGAGCAGTACTTC.

To note about this clonotype: Relative to the germline gene, one junction end is altered; a read error may explain this. The chain recombines TRBV27 with TRBJ1-2; 7 bases match TRBD1. Germline-derived CDR1 and CDR2 are MNHEY and SMNVEV (reference sequence). This CDR3 comprises 14 residues. Written as DNA, the CDR3 is TGTGTCAGCAGGGGGACGGTCACTAACTATGGCTACACCTTC. This gives the protein CVSRGTVTNYGYTF.

This chain links TRBV20-1 with TRBJ2-7, with 7 bases identical to TRBD2. CDR1 is DFQATT, CDR2 SNEGSKA, per germline (reference sequence). The CDR3 is made up of 13 amino acids. Unmatched junction bases numbered 5, after V lost 6 bases and J lost 0 bases. CDR3 coding DNA: TGCAGTGCCTGGGAGGGGAGCTCCTACGAGCAGTACTTC. It is translated as CSAWEGSSYEQYF.

This clonotype was picked up a small number of times. This chain joins TRBV19 and TRBJ1-1; D ambiguous. Germline-derived CDR1 and CDR2 are LNHDA and SQIVND (reference sequence). CDR3 length equals 15 residues. Trimming took 4 bases from V and 0 from J, leaving 12 bases between them. The CDR3 reads CASSKKTQMNTEAFF. The CDR3 DNA is TGTGCCAGTAGTAAGAAGACCCAAATGAACACTGAAGCTTTCTTT.

This clonotype turned up a few times. This chain connects TRBV4-2 to TRBJ2-7; tentative D call: TRBD1 (6 bases). This CDR3 comprises 15 residues. Germline loops: CDR1 LGHNA, CDR2 YNFKEQ. V was shortened by 0 bases and J by 4 bases, with 13 bases between the two germline ends. This chain's CDR3 is CASSQEGQGPYEQYF. Written as DNA, the CDR3 is TGTGCCAGCAGCCAAGAGGGCCAGGGGCCTTACGAGCAGTACTTC.

This clonotype was observed a handful of times. This chain connects TRBV5-1 to TRBJ2-1, with D perhaps TRBD1 (6 bases). Germline V gene data show CDR1 as SGHRS and CDR2 as YFSETQ. Trimming left V 4 bases short and J 1 base short, with 21 bases between. This CDR3 spans 18 amino acids. The CDR3 DNA reads as TGCGCCAGCAGCCACTTAGGACAGCGCCAAACTTCCTACAATGAGCAGTTCTTC. Its translation is CASSHLGQRQTSYNEQFF.

This clonotype was seen a few times. The gene calls are TRBV5-5 and TRBJ2-3; 13 positions agree with TRBD2. Unmatched junction bases numbered 10, after V lost 3 bases and J lost 0 bases. Per germline, CDR1 SGHKS and CDR2 YYEKEE (reference sequence). The CDR3 totals 19 residues. The CDR3 sequence is CASSSSGTSGGASTDTQYF. CDR3 nucleotide sequence: TGTGCCAGCAGCTCCTCCGGTACTAGCGGGGGGGCTAGCACAGATACGCAGTATTTT. Full variable domain (missing parts from reference TRBV5-5 and TRBJ2-3): DAGVTQSPTHLIKTRGQQVTLRCSPISGHKSVSWYQQVLGQGPQFIFQYYEKEERGRGNFPDRFSARQFPNYSSELNVNALLLGDSALYLCASSSSGTSGGASTDTQYFGPGTRLTVL.

The chain joins TRBV20-1 to TRBJ2-7, with TRBD1 matching 7 bases. The CDR3 length is 15 residues. With V trimmed by 1 base and J by 7 bases, 13 bases remained unmatched. In germline, CDR1 is DFQATT, CDR2 SNEGSKA (reference sequence). The DNA of the CDR3 is TGCAGTGCTAGAGTCGGTGAGACAGGGTTTCGGGAGCAGTACTTC. Translation: CSARVGETGFREQYF.

At least ten counts were recorded for this clonotype. V is TRBV6-5 and J is TRBJ1-6; the D gene is possibly TRBD1 (6 bases). Trimming left V 3 bases short and J 8 bases short, with 8 bases between. The CDR3 extends over 13 amino acids. Germline CDR1 MNHEY, CDR2 SVGAGI. The CDR3 loop is CASSYQGHSPLHF. Written as DNA, the CDR3 is TGTGCCAGCAGTTATCAGGGGCATTCACCCCTCCACTTT.

This clonotype was counted once. With a much larger clone just one base away, this may be a read error. DNA for the CDR3: TGTGCCAGCAGCTTGGGGTCAGCCATCTACGAGCTGTACTTC. Amino acid sequence: CASSLGSAIYELYF. V gene TRBV5-6 combines with J gene TRBJ2-7; D is unclear. The length of the CDR3 is 14 residues. CDR1 SGHDT and CDR2 YYEEEE come from the germline V gene.

The chain has TRBV5-1 and TRBJ2-3, with TRBD2 matching 10 bases. V was clipped by 6 bases and J by 6 bases; unmatched bases: 4. Germline-derived CDR1 and CDR2 are SGHRS and YFSETQ. The CDR3 extends over 13 amino acids. The CDR3 coding sequence is TGCGCCAGCACGAGCGGGGGGGAGGATACGCAGTATTTT. Its protein product is CASTSGGEDTQYF.

The chain links TRBV10-3 to TRBJ1-2; a possible D gene is TRBD1 (5 bases). Germline V lookup: CDR1 ENHRY, CDR2 SYGVKD. Trimming stripped 4 bases from V and 4 bases from J, with 10 bases between. The CDR3 runs to 13 residues. The CDR3 reads CAISVEGPYGYTF. For the CDR3, the DNA is TGTGCCATCAGTGTAGAGGGACCCTATGGCTACACCTTC.

This clonotype was counted many times. The chain couples TRBV15 to TRBJ2-7; weak D call: TRBD1 (5 bases). Germline V lookup: CDR1 LNHNV, CDR2 YYDKDF (reference sequence). The CDR3 is 15 residues long. Trimming left V 3 bases short and J 1 base short, with 13 bases between. The CDR3 nucleotides are TGTGCCACCAGCAGGGAGCGACAGAAATCCTACGAGCAGTACTTC. Its translation: CATSRERQKSYEQYF.

This clonotype appeared many times. The chain is built from TRBV9 and TRBJ2-3; D may be TRBD1 or TRBD2 (5 bases each). Germline CDR1 reads SGDLS; CDR2 reads YYNGEE. This CDR3 contains 15 residues. V gave up 0 bases and J gave up 0 bases, with 8 bases separating them. The CDR3 loop is CASSVGGYSTDTQYF. In nucleotides, the CDR3 is TGTGCCAGCAGCGTAGGGGGGTATAGCACAGATACGCAGTATTTT.

The rearrangement uses TRBV5-1 and TRBJ2-1; 8 nucleotides align to TRBD1. V shed 4 bases and J 2 bases; nucleotides not matched to a gene: 14. The CDR3 spans 18 residues. Looked up from germline, CDR1 is SGHRS and CDR2 is YFSETQ. CDR3 in DNA: TGCGCCAGCAGCGGTGGACAGGGACGGGACCTAACCTACAATGAGCAGTTCTTC. Amino acids: CASSGGQGRDLTYNEQFF.

Judged by abundance, this clonotype is medium-sized. The chain recombines TRBV6-4 with TRBJ2-2; 8 nucleotides match TRBD1. CDR3 length: 14 residues. Per the germline V gene, CDR1 is MRHNA and CDR2 is SNTAGT. V was clipped by 6 bases and J by 3 bases; unmatched bases: 3. CDR3 nucleotides: TGTGCCAGCAGGCACAGGGGGGACACCGGGGAGCTGTTTTTT. This sequence encodes CASRHRGDTGELFF.

The rearrangement links TRBV10-3 to TRBJ2-7; 7 bases fit TRBD1. CDR1 is ENHRY and CDR2 is SYGVKD in the germline V gene. This CDR3 region has 14 residues. V lost 0 bases, J lost 6 bases, and 5 bases stayed unmatched. CDR3 DNA sequence: TGTGCCATCAGTGAGTCCAGACAGGGCTCCGAGCAGTACTTC. This encodes CAISESRQGSEQYF.

This rearrangement joins TRBV2 to TRBJ2-1, with a weak D call TRBD2 (6 bases). This CDR3 is built from 13 residues. Germline CDR1 is SNHLY and CDR2 is FYNNEI. Trimming removed 8 bases from V and 5 bases from J, with 13 bases in between. The CDR3 bases are TGTGCCAGCTGGCTTGGGGGGAACAATGAGCAGTTCTTC. Encoded protein: CASWLGGNNEQFF.